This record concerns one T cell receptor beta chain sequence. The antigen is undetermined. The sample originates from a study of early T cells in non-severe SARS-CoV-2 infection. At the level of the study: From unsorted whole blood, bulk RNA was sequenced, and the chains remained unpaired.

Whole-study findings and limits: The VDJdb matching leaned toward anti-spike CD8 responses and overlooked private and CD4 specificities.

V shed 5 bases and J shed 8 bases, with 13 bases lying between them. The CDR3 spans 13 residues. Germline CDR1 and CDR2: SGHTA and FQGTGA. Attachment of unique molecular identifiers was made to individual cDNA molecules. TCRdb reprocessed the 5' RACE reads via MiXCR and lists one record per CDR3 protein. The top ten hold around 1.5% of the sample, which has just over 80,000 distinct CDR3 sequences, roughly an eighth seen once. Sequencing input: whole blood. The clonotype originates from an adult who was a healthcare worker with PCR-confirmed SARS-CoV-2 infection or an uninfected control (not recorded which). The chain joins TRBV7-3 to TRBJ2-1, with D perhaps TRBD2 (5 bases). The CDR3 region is CASSIDRGDEQFF. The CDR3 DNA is TGTGCCAGCAGCATTGACCGGGGAGATGAGCAGTTCTTC.